The 3 T cell receptor beta chains in this list originate from one sample, sequenced in a study of blood T cell repertoires in COVID-19. The assay was immunoSEQ multiplex PCR, and TCRdb's table has in-frame clones only and misses some. The sample records around 150,000 clones, 85% to 95% being singletons. Sequenced input: peripheral blood. These receptors all stem from a woman in her sixties or seventies with COVID-19, enrolled during active disease.

The chain joins TRBV3-1 (or the pseudogene TRBV3-2) to TRBJ2-7, with D possibly matching TRBD2 (6 bases). This CDR3 is 15 amino acids long. Looked up from germline, CDR1 is LGHDT and CDR2 is YNNKEL (reference sequence). The V end lost 4 bases, the J end lost 3 bases, and 16 bases lay between the germline ends. The CDR3 nucleotides read TGTGCCAGCAGCCTTCGGAGGGGTGGGAACTACGAGCAGTACTTC. Its protein is CASSLRRGGNYEQYF.

This chain links TRBV5-6 with TRBJ1-2; 8 nucleotides align to TRBD1. V was pared by 0 bases and J by 8 bases, with 6 bases of the junction left unmatched. The CDR3 consists of 14 residues. CDR1 is SGHDT, CDR2 YYEEEE, per germline. The CDR3 loop is CASSLAQGAGGYTF. In DNA, the CDR3 is TGTGCCAGCAGCTTGGCGCAGGGGGCGGGAGGCTACACCTTC.

The chain has TRBV5-6 and TRBJ1-2; tentative D call: TRBD1 (5 bases). This CDR3 spans 15 amino acids. Trimming removed 0 bases at V and 4 bases at J, with 13 bases between. Germline CDR1 and CDR2: SGHDT and YYEEEE. CDR3 nucleotide sequence: TGTGCCAGCAGCTTGGTTAGCGGGCAGGGCTATGGCTACACCTTC. It is translated as CASSLVSGQGYGYTF.